This T cell receptor beta chain is drawn from a study of regulatory T cells in long-lasting Graves disease. Study-wide background: More than 5 years of antithyroid drugs with positive TSH receptor antibodies defined persistent Graves' disease.

Time point in this sample: persistent/refractory GD, antithyroid drugs over 5 years with positive TRAb. After RNA was extracted from PBMCs, the TCR library was made from it. Comment on this clonotype: The antigen remains unidentified.

Study-wide results and limits: Lower TCR diversity was seen in persistent Graves' patients than in newly diagnosed ones. Preferential use of TRBV28, TRBJ1-2 and TRBJ2-5 was seen in persistent disease.

Relying on iRepertoire HTBI primers and Arm-PCR of CDR3 regions, the team built TCR beta libraries. Using its own MiXCR run on the multiplex PCR reads, TCRdb lists one record per CDR3 protein. Altogether approximately 360,000 distinct CDR3 sequences are present, 20% to 25% being singletons, with the ten largest covering under 35%. V lost 6 bases and J lost 5, with 14 bases in between. Per germline, CDR1 LNHDA and CDR2 SQIVND (reference sequence). The CDR3 sequence is 13 residues long. The source was peripheral blood mononuclear cells (PBMCs), collected when the disease was refractory, from a patient treated with antithyroid drugs. The chain combines TRBV19 with TRBJ2-7, with D possibly matching TRBD1 (7 bases). The receptor's source is a woman aged 40 to 55 with Graves disease. For the CDR3, the DNA is TGTGCCAGTAGCATGGAGGGGGCAAACGAGCAGTACTTC. Translation gives CASSMEGANEQYF.